These 11 T cell receptor beta chains were sequenced from one sample in a study of shared clonotypes between healthy human individuals. Assay: immunoSEQ multiplex PCR; the TCRdb copy retains only in-frame clones and omits some. The repertoire consists of about 770,000 clones, with 55% to 80% occurring once and the leading ten covering under 2%. Source material: memory CD4+ T cells sorted from blood. Subset in this sample: CD45RA-negative fraction. The source of these receptors is a woman in her twenties or thirties in good health.

This clone was counted between two and nine times. The genes are TRBV5-1 and TRBJ2-1; D gene ambiguous. V dropped 1 base and J dropped 8 bases, with 16 bases sitting between them. The germline V gene has CDR1 SGHRS and CDR2 YFSETQ. The CDR3 sequence is 15 residues long. The CDR3 sequence: CASSLTDPRLDEQFF. The DNA for the CDR3 is TGCGCCAGCAGCTTGACGGACCCGAGACTCGATGAGCAGTTCTTC.

Worth noting for this clone: A junction boundary mismatches the germline segment, possibly from a read error. V usage is TRBV30 and J usage is TRBJ1-4; D not resolved. Germline CDR1 reads GTSNPN; CDR2 reads SVGIG (reference sequence). The CDR3 runs to 14 residues. The CDR3, as DNA: TGTGCCCGGAGAGACGAGTTAACTAATGAAAAACTGTTTTTT. Protein product: CARRDELTNEKLFF.

The chain links TRBV5-8 to TRBJ1-1; D gene ambiguous. V was cut by 4 bases and J by 7 bases, with 14 bases left in between. Per the germline V gene, CDR1 is SGHTS and CDR2 is YDEGEE. This CDR3 region has 13 residues. The CDR3 region is CASSPRFGVEAFF. CDR3 DNA sequence: TGTGCCAGCAGCCCCAGGTTTGGAGTTGAAGCTTTCTTT.

This clone was detected once. The chain is built from TRBV28 and TRBJ1-2, with a tentative D call TRBD1 (5 bases). Germline CDR1 reads MDHEN; CDR2 reads SYDVKM. The CDR3 is 14 residues long. Trimming removed 2 bases from V and 5 bases from J, with 12 bases in between. CDR3: CASSLGEGRYGYTF. CDR3 coding DNA: TGTGCCAGCAGTTTAGGGGAGGGGCGGTATGGCTACACCTTC.

The J gene is TRBJ2-1, the V gene TRBV11-2; possibly TRBD2 for D (5 bases). Trimming removed 6 bases from V and 7 bases from J, with 13 bases in between. The CDR3 totals 13 residues. Germline V CDR1 and CDR2: SGHAT, FQNNGV. This chain's CDR3 is CASRFGVGNEQFF. DNA of the CDR3: TGTGCCAGCAGGTTCGGGGTTGGGAATGAGCAGTTCTTC.

CDR3 bases: TGTGCCAGCAGGGAGCGGCCGGGAGCTGAGTACGAGCAGTACTTC. This codes for CASRERPGAEYEQYF. The chain carries TRBV5-4 and TRBJ2-7; a possible D gene is TRBD2 (6 bases). The V gene's germline CDR1 is SGHNT and CDR2 YYREEE (reference sequence). The CDR3 sequence is 15 residues long. Trimming took 5 bases from V and 4 from J, leaving 19 bases between them.

V is TRBV4-1 and J is TRBJ2-1; TRBD2 agrees at 9 bases. Germline V gives CDR1 MGHRA, CDR2 YSYEKL. V dropped 3 bases and J dropped 9; count of bases not matched to a gene: 3. The CDR3 totals 13 residues. DNA for the CDR3: TGCGCCAGCAGCCACGGCGGGGGGGGTGAGCAGTTCTTC. Residues: CASSHGGGGEQFF.

The chain links TRBV1 to TRBJ2-7; the tabulated D call, TRBD1, remains unverified against the DNA. TRBV1 is a listed pseudogene. The CDR3 is 18 amino acids. CDR3 in DNA: TGCACCAGCTGCGTCCGAAAAACCGGGACAGAGATCGCCTACGAGCAGTACTTC. As protein: CTSCVRKTGTEIAYEQYF.

This chain uses TRBV5-1 with TRBJ2-1, with a tentative D call TRBD2 (6 bases). The ends were cut back, 0 bases at V and 8 bases at J, with 15 bases in the middle. The CDR3 extends over 15 amino acids. The V gene's germline CDR1 is SGHRS and CDR2 YFSETQ. Here the CDR3 reads CASSLGLATGYEQFF. Written as DNA, the CDR3 is TGCGCCAGCAGCTTGGGTCTAGCGACGGGCTATGAGCAGTTCTTC.

CDR3 DNA: TGCGCCAGCAGCGCCTACAGGGGTGGAAGCGATGAGCAGTTCTTC. Encoded protein: CASSAYRGGSDEQFF. The chain carries TRBV5-1 and TRBJ2-1; 7 bases agree with TRBD1. V dropped 4 bases and J dropped 8; count of bases not matched to a gene: 12. Germline V gives CDR1 SGHRS, CDR2 YFSETQ. This CDR3 comprises 15 residues.

This clone was counted only a few times. The chain links TRBV29-1 to TRBJ1-3; D might be TRBD1 (5 bases). The V end was cut by 4 bases, the J end by 6 bases, with 7 bases between. Germline V gives CDR1 SQVTM, CDR2 ANQGSEA. The CDR3 length is 11 residues. The CDR3 DNA reads TGCAGCGTTGTAGGGGCAAACACCATATATTTT. It specifies CSVVGANTIYF.